What follows are 30 T cell receptor beta chains derived from one specimen sequenced in a study of T cells in women clearing cervical HPV infection. Libraries were prepared by immunoSEQ multiplex PCR; TCRdb keeps only in-frame clonotypes and omits some of them. Its table lists 44,000 or so clones. Sequenced input: blood buffy coat. Every receptor here comes from a woman between 18 and 70 years old with a cervical HPV16 infection that either progressed to CIN3+ or cleared (not recorded which).

Details on this clone: The CDR3 is cut off 3 residues early in the read; its end comes from the germline J gene. V usage is TRBV19 and J usage is TRBJ2-1; 9 nucleotides line up with TRBD2. Germline-derived CDR1 and CDR2 are LNHDA and SQIVND (reference sequence). This CDR3 contains 15 residues. V gave up 3 bases and J gave up 6 bases; unmatched junction bases: 6. The CDR3 DNA, read in part, is TGTGCCAGTAGTATGACTAGCGGAGACCTCAATGAG. Residues: CASSMTSGDLNE. The CDR3 in full is CASSMTSGDLNEQFF.

Concerning this clone itself: The read comes to an end 3 residues before the CDR3 does, leaving the germline J gene to fill in the end. The genes are TRBV14 and TRBJ2-7, with D perhaps TRBD1 (6 bases). Trimming cost V 1 base and J 3 bases, with 16 bases left between them. The CDR3 spans 16 residues. Germline values: CDR1 SGHDN, CDR2 FVKESK. The covered CDR3 bases are TGTGCCAGCAGCCAAGGGCTTGGACAGAGGCTCTACGAG. Translated, it gives CASSQGLGQRLYE. The whole CDR3 sequence reads CASSQGLGQRLYEQYF. The full variable domain, its missing parts supplied by reference TRBV14 and TRBJ2-7, is EAGVTQFPSHSVIEKGQTVTLRCDPISGHDNLYWYRRVMGKEIKFLLHFVKESKQDESGMPNNRFLAERTGGTYSTLKVQPAELEDSGVYFCASSQGLGQRLYEQYFGPGTRLTVT.

To note about this clone: The missing CDR3 end, 3 residues past where the read stops, is filled in from the germline J gene. V and J are TRBV7-9 and TRBJ1-2, with unresolved D. This CDR3 contains 14 residues. Per the germline V gene, CDR1 is SEHNR and CDR2 is FQNEAQ (reference sequence). This CDR3 is CASSPRGIYNDYTF. The CDR3 DNA, read in part, is TGTGCCAGCAGCCCCCGCGGGATTTACAATGAC.

As regards this clone: Read sequence stops 3 residues before the CDR3 end, and the germline J gene provides the missing end. The V call is TRBV19, the J call TRBJ2-3, with TRBD2 identical over 8 bases. CDR3 size: 15 residues. Germline CDR1 and CDR2: LNHDA and SQIVND (reference sequence). The CDR3 DNA, read in part, is TGTGCCAGTAGCCCGACTAGCGTGGGACGAGAGACG. Protein product: CASSPTSVGRET. The complete CDR3 protein is CASSPTSVGRETQYF.

In regard to this clone: The read halts 3 residues ahead of the CDR3 end, with the missing end drawn from the germline J gene. The chain has TRBV9 and TRBJ2-3; the D gene is possibly TRBD2 (6 bases). V was trimmed by 4 bases and J by 1 base, leaving 19 bases between them. Germline lookup yields CDR1 SGDLS and CDR2 YYNGEE. This CDR3 spans 17 amino acids. CDR3 bases read: TGTGCCAGCAGCCCCCCCCGCGGGGAGGTTGGCACAGATACG. Protein product: CASSPPRGEVGTDT. The entire CDR3 protein reads CASSPPRGEVGTDTQYF. Full variable domain (outside the CDR3, taken from reference TRBV9 and TRBJ2-3): DSGVTQTPKHLITATGQRVTLRCSPRSGDLSVYWYQQSLDQGLQFLIQYYNGEERAKGNILERFSAQQFPDLHSELNLSSLELGDSALYFCASSPPRGEVGTDTQYFGPGTRLTVL.

Concerning this clone itself: From the germline J gene comes the end of the CDR3, since the read stops 3 residues before it. The gene calls are TRBV10-3 and TRBJ1-2, with D possibly matching TRBD1 (5 bases). The V end lost 4 bases, the J end lost 5 bases, and 14 bases lay between the germline ends. CDR1 and CDR2 from the germline V gene are ENHRY and SYGVKD. The CDR3 loop spans 14 amino acids. The CDR3 bases that were read are TGTGCCATCAGTGCCAACCCGACAGATTATGGC. Translating it yields CAISANPTDYG. The complete CDR3 reads CAISANPTDYGYTF.

Concerning this clone: The read falls 3 residues short of the CDR3 end, and the missing part is taken from the germline J gene. V is TRBV11-2 and J is TRBJ1-5; D gene uncertain. CDR1 and CDR2 from the germline V gene are SGHAT and FQNNGV. CDR3 size: 15 residues. V lost 5 bases and J 1 base, leaving 12 bases between the germline ends. The CDR3 DNA, read in part, is TGTGCCAGCAGCAACAACCCGAACAGCAATCAGCCC. It encodes CASSNNPNSNQP. The entire CDR3 is CASSNNPNSNQPQHF. Full variable domain (remainder filled in from reference TRBV11-2 and TRBJ1-5): EAGVAQSPRYKIIEKRQSVAFWCNPISGHATLYWYQQILGQGPKLLIQFQNNGVVDDSQLPKDRFSAERLKGVDSTLKIQPAKLEDSAVYLCASSNNPNSNQPQHFGDGTRLSIL.

Notes on this clone: The CDR3 end is not reached by the read, which stops 3 residues before it; the germline J gene fills it in. The V and J genes are TRBV2 and TRBJ2-7, with 10 bases aligning to TRBD2. The CDR3 spans 15 residues. The germline V gene encodes CDR1 SNHLY and CDR2 FYNNEI. The junction had 4 bases not matched to a gene; V was cut back by 5 bases and J by 0 bases. Incomplete CDR3 DNA: TGTGCCAGCAGTCTTAGCGGGGGGAACTCCTACGAG. This gives the protein CASSLSGGNSYE. From start to end, the CDR3 is CASSLSGGNSYEQYF.

Details on this clone: Read coverage stops 3 residues before the CDR3 terminus; the germline J gene supplies the remainder. V usage is TRBV2 and J usage is TRBJ2-5; D unresolved. V lost 7 bases and J lost 5, with 8 bases in between. Germline assignment: CDR1 SNHLY and CDR2 FYNNEI. The CDR3 length is 11 residues. The CDR3 protein is CASTNRETQYF. The covered CDR3 bases are TGTGCCAGCACAAATCGGGAGACC.

Turning to this clone: The CDR3 is cut off 3 residues early in the read; its end comes from the germline J gene. The rearrangement joins TRBV5-4 to TRBJ2-5; D might be TRBD1 (6 bases). V lost 4 bases to trimming and J lost 2 bases, with 9 bases between them. The germline V gene encodes CDR1 SGHNT and CDR2 YYREEE (reference sequence). This CDR3 comprises 13 residues. CDR3 sequence: CASSGGRQETQYF. CDR3 bases read: TGTGCCAGCAGCGGGGGCCGGCAAGAGACC.

On this clone: The CDR3 end lies 3 residues beyond the end of the read and is filled in from the germline J gene. The sample carries other DNA sequences with the same CDR3. This chain joins TRBV30 and TRBJ2-7; 11 bases are a match to TRBD1. CDR1 GTSNPN and CDR2 SVGIG come from the germline V gene (reference sequence). This CDR3 has 15 amino acids. Trimming at V came to 0 bases and at J to 5 bases, leaving 6 bases not matched to a gene. CDR3 amino acids: CAWSVPGQGANEQYF. Partial CDR3 DNA: TGTGCCTGGAGTGTACCCGGACAGGGGGCTAACGAG.

Notes on this clone: The CDR3 extends 3 residues past the end of the read, so its final part is completed from the germline J gene. The chain combines TRBV19 with TRBJ1-4; 9 nucleotides match TRBD1. Germline CDR1 is LNHDA and CDR2 is SQIVND (reference sequence). This CDR3 has 17 residues. Germline trimming cut 6 bases from V and 2 bases from J; bases unmatched to any gene: 10. CDR3 DNA, as far as it was read: TGTGCCAGTAGCCGAGACCGGGACAGGGACACTAATGAAAAA. Translated: CASSRDRDRDTNEK. The CDR3 reads in full as CASSRDRDRDTNEKLFF.

Regarding this clone: With the read ending 3 residues before the CDR3 end, the germline J gene is used to fill in that end. The V call is TRBV27, the J call TRBJ1-6; 7 nucleotides agree with TRBD1. The CDR3 sequence is 17 residues long. Germline V gene sequence: CDR1 MNHEY, CDR2 SMNVEV (reference sequence). The V gene end was trimmed by 4 bases and the J gene end by 5 bases; junction bases not matched to a gene: 11. CDR3 DNA (partial): TGTGCCAGCAGTTCTCGACAGGGCGAAGCTAATAATTCACCC. Translating it yields CASSSRQGEANNSP. The complete CDR3 sequence is CASSSRQGEANNSPLHF.

Of note for this clone: The observed sequence ends 3 residues before the CDR3 terminus, with the missing tail filled in from the germline J gene. The chain links TRBV11-2 to TRBJ2-3, with 9 bases fitting TRBD1. This CDR3 comprises 14 residues. After removal of 1 base from V and 4 bases from J, the junction contained 0 bases not matched to a gene. Germline assignment: CDR1 SGHAT and CDR2 FQNNGV. The DNA read from the CDR3 is TGTGCCAGCAGCTTAGGGACAGGGGCAGATACG. Translation gives CASSLGTGADT. The full CDR3 is CASSLGTGADTQYF.

Note on this clone: The read gets to within 3 residues of the CDR3 end, and the germline J gene fills in the rest. The J gene is TRBJ2-2, the V gene TRBV19; a possible D gene is TRBD1 (6 bases). The CDR3 extends over 16 amino acids. From germline, CDR1 is LNHDA and CDR2 SQIVND (reference sequence). CDR3: CASSINRRGLGEKLFF. The sequenced part of the CDR3 DNA is TGTGCCAGTAGTATTAACCGCAGGGGTCTCGGTGAAAAG. The whole variable domain, filled in from reference TRBV19 and TRBJ2-2, reads DGGITQSPKYLFRKEGQNVTLSCEQNLNHDAMYWYRQDPGQGLRLIYYSQIVNDFQKGDIAEGYSVSREKKESFPLTVTSAQKNPTAFYLCASSINRRGLGEKLFFGEGSRLTVL.

Turning to this clone: The read terminates 3 residues ahead of where the CDR3 ends, so the germline J gene completes it. The rearrangement links TRBV6-4 to TRBJ2-1, with 11 bases lining up with TRBD2. The CDR3 has 15 residues. J lost 4 bases, V lost 6 bases, and 5 bases had no gene match. The germline V gene encodes CDR1 MRHNA and CDR2 SNTAGT. CDR3 bases read: TGTGCCAGCAGCTCTCTAGCGGGGGGTTACAATGAG. Protein product: CASSSLAGGYNE. From start to end, the CDR3 is CASSSLAGGYNEQFF.

Turning to this clone: The read is 3 residues too short to cover the CDR3 end, so that end is filled in from the germline J gene. The V gene is TRBV28, the J gene TRBJ2-7; TRBD2 matches at 7 bases. The CDR3 sequence is 13 residues long. The V segment lost 5 bases and the J segment 2 bases; nucleotides outside the gene matches: 3. Germline assignment: CDR1 MDHEN and CDR2 SYDVKM. CDR3 DNA (partial): TGTGCCAGCAGTCCCCGGGGGGCCTACGAG. Protein: CASSPRGAYE. The complete CDR3 protein is CASSPRGAYEQYF.

As concerns this clone: The CDR3 end lies 3 residues beyond the end of the read and is filled in from the germline J gene. This chain links TRBV19 with TRBJ2-1; TRBD2 aligns across 8 bases. The trim removed 4 bases at V and 7 bases at J, leaving 9 bases unmatched. Looked up from germline, CDR1 is LNHDA and CDR2 is SQIVND (reference sequence). There are 15 residues in the CDR3. The CDR3 sequence is CASSTSGSHGNEQFF. The CDR3 bases that were read are TGTGCCAGTAGTACTAGCGGGTCGCATGGAAATGAG.

On this clone: The read falls 3 residues short of the CDR3 end, and the missing part is taken from the germline J gene. The chain has TRBV19 and TRBJ2-2; tentative D call: TRBD1 (6 bases). Germline CDR1 reads LNHDA; CDR2 reads SQIVND (reference sequence). The CDR3 has 15 amino acids. This CDR3 reads CASSIGRTVNSPLFF. Incomplete CDR3 DNA: TGTGCCAGTAGTATAGGTCGGACAGTGAATTCACCG. Full variable domain (rest looked up from reference TRBV19 and TRBJ2-2): DGGITQSPKYLFRKEGQNVTLSCEQNLNHDAMYWYRQDPGQGLRLIYYSQIVNDFQKGDIAEGYSVSREKKESFPLTVTSAQKNPTAFYLCASSIGRTVNSPLFFGEGSRLTVL.

Concerning this clone: The read is 3 residues too short to cover the CDR3 end, so that end is filled in from the germline J gene. The chain employs TRBV18 and TRBJ1-2; possible D gene TRBD1, 5 bases. This CDR3 spans 13 amino acids. Trimming took 3 bases from V and 6 from J, leaving 11 bases between them. Germline V lookup: CDR1 KGHSH, CDR2 LQKENI. The CDR3 bases that were read are TGTGCCAGCTCACCGCAACCGGGGGATGGC. It translates to CASSPQPGDG. The full CDR3 reads CASSPQPGDGYTF.

CDR3 in amino acids: CASSRDSNYGYTF. CDR3 bases read: TGTGCCAGTAGTCGGGACAGTAACTATGGC. This sequence joins TRBV19 and TRBJ1-2; 7 bases fit TRBD1. Read data end 3 residues before the CDR3 end; the end is taken from the germline J gene. J gave up 1 base and V 5 bases, and 1 base lay outside the gene matches. CDR1 is LNHDA and CDR2 is SQIVND in the germline V gene (reference sequence). This CDR3 has 13 amino acids.

Note on this clone: The read gets to within 3 residues of the CDR3 end, and the germline J gene fills in the rest. The rearrangement joins TRBV11-1 to TRBJ1-2; D perhaps matches TRBD1 (5 bases). CDR1 SGHAT and CDR2 FQDESV come from the germline V gene (reference sequence). The CDR3 spans 12 residues. The CDR3 is CASRSGSHDYTF. Partial CDR3 DNA: TGTGCCAGCAGGTCAGGGTCCCACGAC. Combining the CDR3 with reference TRBV11-1 and TRBJ1-2 gives the whole variable domain EAEVAQSPRYKITEKSQAVAFWCDPISGHATLYWYRQILGQGPELLVQFQDESVVDDSQLPKDRFSAERLKGVDSTLKIQPAELGDSAMYLCASRSGSHDYTFGSGTRLTVV.

On this clone: The DNA ends 3 residues before the CDR3 does, and the rest of the CDR3 is filled in from the germline J gene. This sequence joins TRBV6-2 or TRBV6-3 and TRBJ1-5; 7 bases fit TRBD1. The CDR3 runs to 15 residues. Losses at the gene ends were 4 bases for V and 4 bases for J; bases not matched to a gene: 7. Germline V CDR1 and CDR2: MNHEY, SVGEGT. The CDR3 reads CASSFDRASNQPQHF. Partial CDR3 DNA: TGTGCCAGCAGTTTCGACAGGGCCTCGAATCAGCCC.

On this clone: The read falls 3 residues short of the CDR3 end, and the missing part is taken from the germline J gene. The V call is TRBV7-2, the J call TRBJ1-4; D may be TRBD1 (6 bases). Germline assignment: CDR1 SGHTA and CDR2 FQGNSA. This CDR3 spans 15 amino acids. CDR3 amino acids: CASSSLQGPNSPLFF. CDR3 DNA (partial): TGTGCCAGCAGCTCCCTACAGGGACCTAATTCACCA.

To note about this clone: The read is 3 residues too short to cover the CDR3 end, so that end is filled in from the germline J gene. The chain carries TRBV19 and TRBJ1-5; TRBD1 matches at 7 bases. The CDR3 totals 14 residues. Germline CDR1 and CDR2: LNHDA and SQIVND (reference sequence). V was clipped by 5 bases and J by 7 bases; unmatched bases: 8. CDR3 in amino acids: CASSPAQGRQPQHF. CDR3 DNA (partial): TGTGCCAGTAGTCCAGCACAGGGGCGACAGCCC.

To note about this clone: The CDR3 extends 3 residues past the end of the read, so its final part is completed from the germline J gene. The genes are TRBV4-1 and TRBJ2-2; D perhaps matches TRBD1 (6 bases). The germline V gene has CDR1 MGHRA and CDR2 YSYEKL. V shed 1 base and J shed 9 bases, with 15 bases lying between them. The CDR3 covers 15 residues. The CDR3 spells CASSQGLRQGRELFF. CDR3 bases read: TGCGCCAGCAGCCAAGGGTTGAGGCAGGGGAGGGAG.

A remark on this clone: The read falls 3 residues short of the CDR3 end, and the missing part is taken from the germline J gene. The chain carries TRBV2 and TRBJ2-7, with D possibly matching TRBD2 (5 bases). The ends were cut back, 8 bases at V and 1 base at J, with 12 bases in the middle. The CDR3 is made up of 13 amino acids. Per germline, CDR1 SNHLY and CDR2 FYNNEI. CDR3 residues: CASLSGGSYEQYF. CDR3 bases read: TGTGCCAGCCTTTCGGGCGGGTCCTACGAG.

Concerning this clone: The sequence runs out 3 residues before the end of the CDR3; the remainder is reconstructed from the germline J gene. The chain employs TRBV7-9 and TRBJ2-3; no firm D call. The CDR3 has 12 residues. Germline V lookup: CDR1 SEHNR, CDR2 FQNEAQ (reference sequence). CDR3 DNA, as far as it was read: TGTGCCAGCAGCTTAAAGGCAGGCGCG. As protein: CASSLKAGA. From start to end, the CDR3 is CASSLKAGAQYF.

As to this clone: The CDR3 goes on 3 residues after the read ends, and that part is filled in from the germline J gene. The genes are TRBV18 and TRBJ1-2; D perhaps matches TRBD1 (5 bases). The CDR3 covers 15 residues. CDR1 and CDR2 (germline): KGHSH, LQKENI. The CDR3 is CASSPTIGVTDTYTF. The covered CDR3 bases are TGTGCCAGCTCACCCACAATAGGGGTGACAGATACC. Supplemented by reference TRBV18 and TRBJ1-2, the full variable domain reads NAGVMQNPRHLVRRRGQEARLRCSPMKGHSHVYWYRQLPEEGLKFMVYLQKENIIDESGMPKERFSAEFPKEGPSILRIQQVVRGDSAAYFCASSPTIGVTDTYTFGSGTRLTVV.

As for this clone: The read finishes 3 residues shy of the CDR3 end, and the germline J gene is used to complete it. The chain joins TRBV18 to TRBJ2-3; TRBD1 is a possible D gene (5 bases). This CDR3 has 15 amino acids. The V gene's germline CDR1 is KGHSH and CDR2 LQKENI. The CDR3 region is CASSPGAGMGQPQYF. The sequenced part of the CDR3 DNA is TGTGCCAGCTCACCCGGAGCCGGAATGGGGCAGCCG. The full variable domain, with the rest looked up from reference TRBV18 and TRBJ2-3, is NAGVMQNPRHLVRRRGQEARLRCSPMKGHSHVYWYRQLPEEGLKFMVYLQKENIIDESGMPKERFSAEFPKEGPSILRIQQVVRGDSAAYFCASSPGAGMGQPQYFGPGTRLTVL.